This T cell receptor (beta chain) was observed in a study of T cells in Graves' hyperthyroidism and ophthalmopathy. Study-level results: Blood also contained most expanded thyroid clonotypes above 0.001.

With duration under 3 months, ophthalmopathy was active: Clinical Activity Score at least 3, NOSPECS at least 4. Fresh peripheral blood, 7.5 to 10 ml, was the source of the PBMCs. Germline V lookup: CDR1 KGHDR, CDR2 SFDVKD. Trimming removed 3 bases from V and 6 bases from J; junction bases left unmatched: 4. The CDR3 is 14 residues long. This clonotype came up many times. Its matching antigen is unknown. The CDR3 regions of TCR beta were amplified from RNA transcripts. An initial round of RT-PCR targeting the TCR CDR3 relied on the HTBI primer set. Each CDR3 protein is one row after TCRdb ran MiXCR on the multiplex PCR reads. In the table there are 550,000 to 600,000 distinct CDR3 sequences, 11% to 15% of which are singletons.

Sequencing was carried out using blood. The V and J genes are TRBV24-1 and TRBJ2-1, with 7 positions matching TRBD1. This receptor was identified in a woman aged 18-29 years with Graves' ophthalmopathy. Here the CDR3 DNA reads TGTGCCACCAGTGATCCCGGACAGGCCAATGAGCAGTTCTTC. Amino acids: CATSDPGQANEQFF.